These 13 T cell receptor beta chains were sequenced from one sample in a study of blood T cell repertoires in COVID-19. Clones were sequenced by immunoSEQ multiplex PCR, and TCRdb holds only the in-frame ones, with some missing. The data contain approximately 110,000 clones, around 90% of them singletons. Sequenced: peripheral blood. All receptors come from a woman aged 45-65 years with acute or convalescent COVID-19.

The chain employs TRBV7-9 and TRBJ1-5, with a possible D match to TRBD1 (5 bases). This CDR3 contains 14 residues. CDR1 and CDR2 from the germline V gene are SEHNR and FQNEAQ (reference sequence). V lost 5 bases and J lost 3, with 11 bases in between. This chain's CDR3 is CASSRDSNNQPQHF. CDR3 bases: TGTGCCAGCAGCCGAGACAGCAACAATCAGCCCCAGCATTTT.

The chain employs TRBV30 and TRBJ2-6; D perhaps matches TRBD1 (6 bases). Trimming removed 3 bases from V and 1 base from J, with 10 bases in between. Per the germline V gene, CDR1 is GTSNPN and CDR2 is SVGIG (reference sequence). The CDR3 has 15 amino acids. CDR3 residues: CAWRGTGSGANVLTF. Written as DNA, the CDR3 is TGTGCCTGGAGGGGTACAGGGTCTGGGGCCAACGTCCTGACTTTC.

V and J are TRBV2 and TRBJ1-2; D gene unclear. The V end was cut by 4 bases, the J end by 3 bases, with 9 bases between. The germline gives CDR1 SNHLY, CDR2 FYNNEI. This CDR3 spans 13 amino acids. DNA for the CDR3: TGTGCCAGCAGTGGACTCCTGGACTATGGCTACACCTTC. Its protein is CASSGLLDYGYTF.

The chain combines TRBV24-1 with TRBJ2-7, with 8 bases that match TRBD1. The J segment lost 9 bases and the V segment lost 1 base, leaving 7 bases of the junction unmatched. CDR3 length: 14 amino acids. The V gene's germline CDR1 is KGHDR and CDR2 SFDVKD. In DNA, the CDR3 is TGTGCCACCAGTGATTTAACAGGGGGAAGTGGGCAGTACTTC. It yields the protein CATSDLTGGSGQYF.

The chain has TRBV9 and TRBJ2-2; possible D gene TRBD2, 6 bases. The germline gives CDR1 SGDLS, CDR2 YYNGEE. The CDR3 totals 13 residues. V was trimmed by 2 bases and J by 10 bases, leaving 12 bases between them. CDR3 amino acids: CASSVNPGEELFF. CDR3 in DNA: TGTGCCAGCAGCGTCAACCCGGGAGAGGAGCTGTTTTTT.

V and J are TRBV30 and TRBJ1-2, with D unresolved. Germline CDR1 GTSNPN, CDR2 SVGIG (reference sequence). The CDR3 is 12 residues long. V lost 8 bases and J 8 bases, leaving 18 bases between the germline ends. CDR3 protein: CALSPGGGGYTF. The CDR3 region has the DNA TGTGCCCTAAGCCCGGGAGGAGGGGGCTACACCTTC.

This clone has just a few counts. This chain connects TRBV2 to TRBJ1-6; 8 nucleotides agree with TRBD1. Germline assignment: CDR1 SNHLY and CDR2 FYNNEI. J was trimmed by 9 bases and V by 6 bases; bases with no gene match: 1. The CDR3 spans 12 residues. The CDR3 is CASRGQGSPLHF. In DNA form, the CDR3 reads TGTGCCAGCAGAGGACAGGGTTCACCCCTCCACTTT.

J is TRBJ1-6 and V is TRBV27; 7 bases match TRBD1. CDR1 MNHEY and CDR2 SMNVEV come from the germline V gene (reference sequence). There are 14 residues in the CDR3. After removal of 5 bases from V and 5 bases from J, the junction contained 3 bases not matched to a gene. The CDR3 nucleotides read TGTGCCAGCAGTCGAGGGACAGATAATTCACCCCTCCACTTT. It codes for CASSRGTDNSPLHF.

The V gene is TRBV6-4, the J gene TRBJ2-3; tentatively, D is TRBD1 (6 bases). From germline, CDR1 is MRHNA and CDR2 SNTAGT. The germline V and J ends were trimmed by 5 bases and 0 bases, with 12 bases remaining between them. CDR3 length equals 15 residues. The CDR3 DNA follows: TGTGCCAGCAGTTTACAGGGTTCGAGCACAGATACGCAGTATTTT. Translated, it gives CASSLQGSSTDTQYF.

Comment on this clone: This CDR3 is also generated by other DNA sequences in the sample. The CDR3 DNA is TGTGCCAGCAGTTTTCCGGTGAACACTGAAGCTTTCTTT. Its protein product is CASSFPVNTEAFF. The chain employs TRBV28 and TRBJ1-1; D not resolved. CDR1 is MDHEN, CDR2 SYDVKM, per germline. The CDR3 covers 13 residues. V was pared by 3 bases and J by 0 bases, with 5 bases between.

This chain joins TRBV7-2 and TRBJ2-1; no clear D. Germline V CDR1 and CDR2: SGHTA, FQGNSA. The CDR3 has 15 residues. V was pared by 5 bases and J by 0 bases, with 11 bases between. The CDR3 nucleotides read TGTGCCAGCAGCCCCCGGGTGAGCTCCTACAATGAGCAGTTCTTC. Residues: CASSPRVSSYNEQFF.

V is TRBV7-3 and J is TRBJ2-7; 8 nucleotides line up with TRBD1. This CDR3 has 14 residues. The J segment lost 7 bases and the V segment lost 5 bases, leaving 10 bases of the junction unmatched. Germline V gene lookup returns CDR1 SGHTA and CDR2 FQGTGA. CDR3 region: CASSRTGGVEEQYF. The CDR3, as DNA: TGTGCCAGCAGCCGTACAGGGGGAGTGGAGGAGCAGTACTTC.

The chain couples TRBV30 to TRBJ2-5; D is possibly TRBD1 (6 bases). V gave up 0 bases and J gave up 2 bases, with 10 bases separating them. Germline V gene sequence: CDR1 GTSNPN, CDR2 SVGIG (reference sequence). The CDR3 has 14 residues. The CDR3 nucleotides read TGTGCCTGGAGTGTAGGGGGTACTCAAGAGACCCAGTACTTC. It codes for CAWSVGGTQETQYF. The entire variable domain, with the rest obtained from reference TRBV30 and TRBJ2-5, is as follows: SQTIHQWPATLVQPVGSPLSLECTVEGTSNPNLYWYRQAAGRGLQLLFYSVGIGQISSEVPQNLSASRPQDRQFILSSKKLLLSDSGFYLCAWSVGGTQETQYFGPGTRLLVL.